This is a list of T cell receptor beta chains from one sample in a study of somatic mutations in cytotoxic T cells in rheumatoid arthritis. The repertoire was sequenced with immunoSEQ multiplex PCR; TCRdb's copy has only in-frame clones and lacks some. The sample consists of around 16,000 clones, approximately 75% of them appearing once. The specimen was CD8+ T cells sorted from blood. These receptor sequences come from an adult with rheumatoid arthritis. Each CDR3 is given with its conserved first and last residue. D genes are given only for firm matches. Rows give clone size only sometimes, using once, few, many, or a class for an expanded clone.

d_call	j_call	clone_size	v_call	cdr3_length	cdr3_aa	cdr3_nt
NA	TRBJ1-5	few	TRBV28	13	CASSQDSNQPQHF	TGTGCCAGCAGTCAGGATAGCAATCAGCCCCAGCATTTT
NA	TRBJ2-1	few	TRBV2	10	CASSGLSPLF	TGTGCCAGCAGTGGACTCTCCCCTCTCTTC
NA	TRBJ2-7	once	TRBV19	14	CASSISGDPYEQYF	TGTGCCAGTAGTATTTCAGGGGACCCATACGAGCAGTACTTC
NA	TRBJ2-2	NA	TRBV11-1	15	CASSSAILYTGELFF	TGTGCCAGCAGCTCGGCTATTCTGTACACCGGGGAGCTGTTTTTT
NA	TRBJ2-7	NA	TRBV5-5	13	CASSPKDDYEQYF	TGTGCCAGCAGCCCCAAGGATGACTACGAGCAGTACTTC
TRBD1	TRBJ1-4	NA	TRBV4-1	16	CASSQEGEGAQEKLFF	TGCGCCAGCAGCCAAGAGGGGGAGGGGGCGCAGGAAAAACTGTTTTTT
NA	TRBJ2-7	once	TRBV15	11	CATSRESEQYF	TGTGCCACCAGCAGAGAAAGCGAGCAGTACTTC
TRBD1	TRBJ2-1	once	TRBV9	18	CASSTREADRGSYNEQFF	TGTGCCAGCAGCACTCGTGAAGCGGACAGGGGGTCCTACAATGAGCAGTTCTTC
NA	TRBJ1-2	NA	TRBV10-3	17	CAISEGTVEKNFYGYTF	TGTGCCATCAGTGAAGGGACGGTCGAAAAAAACTTCTATGGCTACACCTTC
NA	TRBJ2-2	NA	TRBV27	14	CASSLTLHTGELFF	TGTGCCAGCAGTTTAACGCTACACACCGGGGAGCTGTTTTTT
TRBD2	TRBJ2-7	NA	TRBV4-2	16	CASSQVGGGTPYEQYF	TGTGCCAGCAGCCAAGTGGGGGGGGGTACCCCCTACGAGCAGTACTTC
NA	TRBJ2-2	NA	TRBV30	15	CACFQGGTISGELFF	TGTGCCTGTTTTCAGGGGGGGACAATAAGCGGGGAGCTGTTTTTT
NA	TRBJ2-7	NA	TRBV5-6	15	CASSLEVGHSYEQYF	TGTGCCAGCAGCTTGGAGGTGGGGCACTCCTACGAGCAGTACTTC
NA	TRBJ2-1	NA	TRBV30	13	CAWSLGRANEQFF	TGTGCCTGGAGTTTAGGCAGGGCCAATGAGCAGTTCTTC
TRBD2	TRBJ2-7	NA	TRBV4-3	15	CASSQAYAGGYEQYF	TGCGCCAGCAGCCAAGCTTATGCGGGAGGTTACGAGCAGTACTTC
NA	TRBJ2-3	NA	TRBV27	13	CASSPGTLDTQYF	TGTGCCAGCAGTCCTGGGACGTTAGATACGCAGTATTTT
TRBD2	TRBJ2-1	NA	TRBV6-6	15	CASSYSASGYNEQFF	TGTGCCAGCAGTTACTCGGCTAGCGGGTACAATGAGCAGTTCTTC
NA	TRBJ2-7	NA	TRBV6-6	14	CASSYSFGGYEQYF	TGTGCCAGCAGTTACTCGTTCGGCGGCTACGAGCAGTACTTC
TRBD1	TRBJ2-7	NA	TRBV7-9	15	CASSPGQGLTYEQYF	TGTGCCAGCAGCCCCGGACAGGGATTAACCTACGAGCAGTACTTC
TRBD2	TRBJ2-3	NA	TRBV14	15	CASSQVGTRADTQYF	TGTGCCAGCAGCCAAGTTGGGACTAGGGCAGATACGCAGTATTTT
TRBD1	TRBJ2-5	NA	TRBV28	18	CASSLWGQHLAWAETQYF	TGTGCCAGCAGTTTATGGGGACAGCATCTAGCTTGGGCAGAGACCCAGTACTTC
NA	TRBJ1-1	NA	TRBV5-1	13	CASSGEVDTEAFF	TGCGCCAGCAGCGGGGAGGTCGACACTGAAGCTTTCTTT
TRBD1	TRBJ2-4	NA	TRBV5-1	14	CASSLGGGANIQYF	TGCGCCAGCAGCTTGGGAGGGGGCGCGAACATTCAGTACTTC
TRBD1	TRBJ2-7	NA	TRBV28	14	CASSSPGQGNEQYF	TGTGCCAGCAGTTCCCCGGGACAGGGCAACGAGCAGTACTTC
NA	TRBJ2-1	once	TRBV27	15	CASSLPRDPYNEQFF	TGTGCCAGCAGTTTACCCCGGGACCCGTACAATGAGCAGTTCTTC
NA	TRBJ2-3	NA	TRBV11-2	15	CASSLGGRYTDTQYF	TGTGCCAGCAGCTTAGGGGGCCGGTACACAGATACGCAGTATTTT
NA	TRBJ1-1	NA	TRBV5-4	13	CASSYAGGTEAFF	TGTGCCAGCAGCTATGCTGGGGGCACTGAAGCTTTCTTT
TRBD2	TRBJ2-1	NA	TRBV10-3	17	CAISDAPSGGSYNEQFF	TGTGCCATCAGTGACGCACCGAGCGGGGGCTCCTACAATGAGCAGTTCTTC
NA	TRBJ1-5	NA	TRBV10-3	14	CAISESWGTRPQHF	TGTGCCATCAGTGAGTCCTGGGGAACTCGGCCCCAGCATTTT
TRBD1	TRBJ1-1	NA	TRBV5-1	14	CASSLVRGGTEAFF	TGCGCCAGCAGCTTGGTCAGGGGGGGGACTGAAGCTTTCTTT
NA	TRBJ1-1	NA	TRBV19	15	CASSLSPGMNTEAFF	TGTGCCAGTAGTTTAAGTCCGGGGATGAACACTGAAGCTTTCTTT
TRBD2	TRBJ2-5	NA	TRBV29-1	18	CSVNNGVWEGVPQETQYF	TGCAGCGTCAACAATGGGGTGTGGGAGGGAGTCCCCCAAGAGACCCAGTACTTC
NA	TRBJ2-1	NA	TRBV19	11	CASRWGNEQFF	TGTGCCAGTAGGTGGGGCAATGAGCAGTTCTTC
NA	TRBJ2-7	NA	TRBV30	13	CAWSFGGGYEQYF	TGTGCCTGGAGTTTCGGAGGGGGCTACGAGCAGTACTTC
TRBD1	TRBJ1-1	NA	TRBV25-1	15	CASSDRTGDYTEAFF	TGTGCCAGCAGTGATCGGACAGGGGACTACACTGAAGCTTTCTTT
NA	TRBJ1-5	NA	TRBV2	15	CASSDPGESDQPQHF	TGTGCCAGCAGCGATCCAGGGGAGTCGGATCAGCCCCAGCATTTT
NA	TRBJ2-4	NA	TRBV6-5	14	CASRTQGRRNIQYF	TGTGCCAGCAGGACCCAGGGGCGGAGAAACATTCAGTACTTC
NA	TRBJ2-1	NA	TRBV9	13	CASSLTGTHEQFF	TGTGCCAGCAGCTTAACAGGGACCCATGAGCAGTTCTTC
NA	TRBJ2-7	NA	TRBV25-1	17	CASSGPPISGFSYEQYF	TGTGCCAGCAGTGGACCGCCAATAAGCGGTTTCTCCTACGAGCAGTACTTC
TRBD1	TRBJ1-2	NA	TRBV15	15	CATSTDRTGSYGYTF	TGTGCCACCAGCACGGACAGGACAGGGAGCTATGGCTACACCTTC
NA	TRBJ2-2	NA	TRBV5-1	16	CASSPVGLSGSGELFF	TGCGCCAGCAGCCCGGTGGGGCTAAGCGGATCCGGGGAGCTGTTTTTT
TRBD2	TRBJ2-3	NA	TRBV4-2	14	CASSQVGTSATQYF	TGTGCCAGCAGCCAAGTGGGGACTAGCGCTACGCAGTATTTT
NA	TRBJ2-7	few	TRBV4-3	13	CASSQDSSYEQYF	TGCGCCAGCAGCCAAGACAGCTCCTACGAGCAGTACTTC
TRBD2	TRBJ2-1	few	TRBV11-3	15	CASSPRQGLYNEQFF	TGTGCCAGCAGCCCGCGGCAGGGACTATACAATGAGCAGTTCTTC
NA	TRBJ1-1	once	TRBV5-1	15	CASSWVDSMNTEAFF	TGCGCCAGCAGCTGGGTGGACAGTATGAACACTGAAGCTTTCTTT
NA	TRBJ2-5	once	TRBV27	13	CASSYGGTETQYF	TGTGCCAGCAGTTACGGCGGGACGGAGACCCAGTACTTC
NA	TRBJ2-7	once	TRBV9	16	CASSVGAWGRVHEQYF	TGTGCCAGCAGCGTAGGGGCGTGGGGCAGGGTCCACGAGCAGTACTTC
NA	TRBJ2-5	NA	TRBV5-5	14	CASSWLGSQETQYF	TGTGCCAGCAGCTGGCTAGGGTCCCAAGAGACCCAGTACTTC
TRBD1	TRBJ2-1	NA	TRBV29-1	14	CSVTGTGLTYEQFF	TGCAGCGTCACCGGGACAGGGTTGACCTATGAGCAGTTCTTC